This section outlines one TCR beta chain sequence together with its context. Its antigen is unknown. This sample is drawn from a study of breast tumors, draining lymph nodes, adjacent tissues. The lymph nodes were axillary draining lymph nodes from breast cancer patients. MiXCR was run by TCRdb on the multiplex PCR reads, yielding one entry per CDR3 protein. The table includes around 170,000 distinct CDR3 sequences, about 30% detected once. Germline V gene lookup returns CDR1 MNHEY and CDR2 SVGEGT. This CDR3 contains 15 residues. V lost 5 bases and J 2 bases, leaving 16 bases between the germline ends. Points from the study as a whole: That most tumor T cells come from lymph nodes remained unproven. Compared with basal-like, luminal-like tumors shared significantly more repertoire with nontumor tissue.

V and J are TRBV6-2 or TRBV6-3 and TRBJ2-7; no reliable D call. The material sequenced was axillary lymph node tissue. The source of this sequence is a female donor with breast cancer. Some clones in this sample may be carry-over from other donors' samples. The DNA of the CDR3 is TGTGCCAGCAGTCCGCGCGGTAGGGCGACCTACGAGCAGTACTTC. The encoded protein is CASSPRGRATYEQYF.